This paragraph covers one TCR beta chain sequence. What it binds is unknown. These data are taken from a study of T cells in Graves' hyperthyroidism and ophthalmopathy. Germline V gene sequence: CDR1 LNHNV, CDR2 YYDKDF (reference sequence). There are 16 residues in the CDR3. The V and J ends lost 3 bases and 0 bases, in that order; junction bases with no gene match: 4. The source material, RNA transcripts, was used to amplify TCR beta CDR3 regions. With the HTBI primer set, the TCR CDR3 went through a first round of RT-PCR. TCRdb reprocessed the multiplex PCR reads with MiXCR, giving one entry per CDR3 protein. The sample lists hundreds of thousands of distinct CDR3 sequences, over 15% occurring once. General observations from the study: Ophthalmopathy was identified by the model a median about seven months ahead of onset.

The diagnoses drew upon clinical symptoms, serum thyroxine and TRAb, thyroid ultrasound and orbital computed tomography. Sequencing was done on a sample of blood. The TCR comes from a woman aged 50 to 65 with Graves' hyperthyroidism that later progressed to Graves' ophthalmopathy. This chain connects TRBV15 to TRBJ2-3, with 9 positions matching TRBD1. In DNA, the CDR3 is TGTGCCACCAGCAGGACCGGGACAGGGAGCACAGATACGCAGTATTTT. It codes for CATSRTGTGSTDTQYF.